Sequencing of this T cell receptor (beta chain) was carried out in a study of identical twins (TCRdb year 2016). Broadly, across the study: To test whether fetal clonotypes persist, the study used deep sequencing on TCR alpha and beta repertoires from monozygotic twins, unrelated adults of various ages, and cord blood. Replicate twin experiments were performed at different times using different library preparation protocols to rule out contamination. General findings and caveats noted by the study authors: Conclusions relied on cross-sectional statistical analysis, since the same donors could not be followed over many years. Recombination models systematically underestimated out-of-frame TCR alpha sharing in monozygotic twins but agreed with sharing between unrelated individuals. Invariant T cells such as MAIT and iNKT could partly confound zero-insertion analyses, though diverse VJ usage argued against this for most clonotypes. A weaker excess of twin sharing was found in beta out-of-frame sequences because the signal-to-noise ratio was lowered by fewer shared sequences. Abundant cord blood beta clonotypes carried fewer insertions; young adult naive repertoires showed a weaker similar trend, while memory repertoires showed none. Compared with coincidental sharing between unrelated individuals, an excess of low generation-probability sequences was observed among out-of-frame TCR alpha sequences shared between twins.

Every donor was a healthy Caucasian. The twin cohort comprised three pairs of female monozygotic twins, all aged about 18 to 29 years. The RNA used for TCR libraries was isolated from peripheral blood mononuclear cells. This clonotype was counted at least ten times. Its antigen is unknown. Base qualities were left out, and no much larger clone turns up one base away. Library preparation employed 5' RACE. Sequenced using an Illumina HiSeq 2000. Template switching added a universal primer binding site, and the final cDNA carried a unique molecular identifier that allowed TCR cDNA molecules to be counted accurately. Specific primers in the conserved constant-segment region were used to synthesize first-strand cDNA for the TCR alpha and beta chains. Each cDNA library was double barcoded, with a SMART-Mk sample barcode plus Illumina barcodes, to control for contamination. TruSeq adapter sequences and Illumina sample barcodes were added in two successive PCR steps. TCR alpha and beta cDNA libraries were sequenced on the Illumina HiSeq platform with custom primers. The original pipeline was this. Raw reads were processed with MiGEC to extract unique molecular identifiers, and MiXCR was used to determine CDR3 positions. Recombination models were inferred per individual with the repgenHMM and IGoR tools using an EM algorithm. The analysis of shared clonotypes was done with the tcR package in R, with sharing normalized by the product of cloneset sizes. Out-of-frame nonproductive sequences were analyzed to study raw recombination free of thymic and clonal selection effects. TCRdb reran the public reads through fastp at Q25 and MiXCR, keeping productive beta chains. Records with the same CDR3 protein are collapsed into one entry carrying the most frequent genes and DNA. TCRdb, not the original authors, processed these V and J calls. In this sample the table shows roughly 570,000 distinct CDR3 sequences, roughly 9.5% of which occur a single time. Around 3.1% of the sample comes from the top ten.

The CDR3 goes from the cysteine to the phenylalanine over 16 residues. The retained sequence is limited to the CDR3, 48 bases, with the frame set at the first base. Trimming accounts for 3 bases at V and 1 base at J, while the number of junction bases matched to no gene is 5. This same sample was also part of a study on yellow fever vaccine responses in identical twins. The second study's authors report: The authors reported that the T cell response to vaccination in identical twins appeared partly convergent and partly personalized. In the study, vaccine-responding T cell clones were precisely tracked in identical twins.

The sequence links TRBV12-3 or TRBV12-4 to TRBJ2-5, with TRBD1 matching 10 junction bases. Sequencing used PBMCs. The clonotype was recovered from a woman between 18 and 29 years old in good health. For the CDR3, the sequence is CASSFGTGAFQETQYF. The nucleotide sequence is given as TGTGCCAGCAGTTTCGGGACAGGGGCATTCCAAGAGACCCAGTACTTC.